The clone carrying this TCR beta chain was seen a handful of times. The data belong to a study of regulatory T cells in long-lasting Graves disease. Investigators prepared the TCR beta libraries by applying iRepertoire HTBI primers and Arm-PCR of CDR3 regions. TCRdb reprocessed the multiplex PCR reads with MiXCR, giving one entry per CDR3 protein. The sample yields under 700,000 distinct CDR3 sequences, 16% seen once. The time point was: newly diagnosed GD, antithyroid drugs for less than 3 months. From PBMCs, RNA was extracted and then used to make the TCR library. It was American Thyroid Association guidelines that determined Graves' disease diagnosis. The sample was also linked to a second study, of T cells in Graves' hyperthyroidism and ophthalmopathy.

The sequences come from peripheral blood mononuclear cells (PBMCs), collected at new diagnosis, from a patient treated with antithyroid drugs. The sequence was obtained from a woman aged 35-65 years with Graves disease.

The CDR3 loop reads CSATSGASYEQYF. The CDR3 bases are TGCAGTGCTACTAGCGGGGCCTCCTACGAGCAGTACTTC. The rearrangement links TRBV20-1 to TRBJ2-7, with 9 bases fitting TRBD2. V lost 4 bases and J lost 0; bases outside the gene matches: 1. The germline gives CDR1 DFQATT, CDR2 SNEGSKA (reference sequence). CDR3 size: 13 residues.